This T cell receptor beta chain appears in the sequencing data of a study of T cell responses to AZD1222 COVID-19 vaccine. The CDR3 runs to 16 residues. V was cut by 2 bases and J by 1 base, with 12 bases left in between. From germline, CDR1 is SGHRS and CDR2 YFSETQ. Clones were sequenced by immunoSEQ multiplex PCR, and TCRdb holds only the in-frame ones, with some missing. The sample yields some 150,000 clones, around 90% seen once. The input for sequencing was peripheral blood, taken 28 days after the second AZD1222 dose. The chain joins TRBV5-1 to TRBJ2-2; perhaps D is TRBD1 or TRBD2 (5 bases each). This TCR was recovered from an adult who received the AZD1222 COVID-19 vaccine. The DNA of the CDR3 is TGCGCCAGCAGCTTACGGGGCTCCATGAACACCGGGGAGCTGTTTTTT. Amino acids: CASSLRGSMNTGELFF.